The T cell receptor (beta chain) described here comes from a study of T cells of healthy individuals (dated by TCRdb to 2017 to 2018). Receptor amplification or capture employed 5' RACE. Sequencing used an Illumina MiSeq. Clones were called with MiXCR by TCRdb after fastp trimmed the public reads at Q25, and only in-frame beta chains were retained. One record per CDR3 amino acid sequence lists the most common genes and DNA. The sample yields tens of thousands of distinct CDR3 sequences; roughly 5% were counted once. In total, the top ten clones hold around 8% of the sample. The CDR3, from cysteine to phenylalanine, totals 17 residues. The read is trimmed to its CDR3 DNA, 51 bases read in frame from base 1. Via the germline V gene, CDR1 is SGHRS and CDR2 YFSETQ. The germline ends are 18 bases apart after V is trimmed by 3 bases and J by 0 bases. Concerning this clonotype itself: The antigen it recognizes is unknown. No qualities accompany the bases; no much larger clone lies one base away.

This TCR was sampled from a female donor in good health. This sequence uses TRBV5-1 and TRBJ1-1, and the D gene may be TRBD1, 6 bases matching. Here the CDR3 is given as CASSSPTGQQMNTEAFF. The DNA sequence is given as TGCGCCAGCAGCTCTCCGACCGGACAGCAAATGAACACTGAAGCTTTCTTT.